Below are 6 T cell receptor beta chains sequenced from a single sample in a study of T cell repertoires and HLA-DP antigens. No cognate antigen is known for these TCRs. Generated by immunoSEQ multiplex PCR, the TCRdb table keeps only in-frame clones and is missing some. The table includes around 100,000 clones, more than 85% detected once. The material sequenced was CD4+ T cells from PBMCs. The receptor set was obtained from a young woman in good health and CMV-seronegative.

The J gene is TRBJ2-3, the V gene TRBV4-2, with 9 bases aligning to TRBD2. Germline CDR1 LGHNA, CDR2 YNFKEQ. Unmatched junction bases numbered 13, after V lost 0 bases and J lost 3 bases. The CDR3 is 19 residues long. CDR3 nucleotide sequence: TGTGCCAGCAGCCAAGAAGTCGCTAGCGGGGCCATCCGTACAGATACGCAGTATTTT. This encodes CASSQEVASGAIRTDTQYF.

The chain links TRBV12-5 to TRBJ2-3, with D hard to call. Germline lookup yields CDR1 LGHNT and CDR2 FRNRAP. The CDR3 sequence is 11 residues long. V was clipped by 9 bases and J by 4 bases, with 8 bases between them. The CDR3 coding sequence is TGTGCTAGCGCTGGCGCAGATACGCAGTATTTT. Translation gives CASAGADTQYF.

The chain is built from TRBV7-3 and TRBJ2-2, with 9 bases aligning to TRBD1. This CDR3 has 16 residues. J lost 4 bases, V lost 5 bases, and 8 bases had no gene match. The V gene's germline CDR1 is SGHTA and CDR2 FQGTGA. Written as DNA, the CDR3 is TGTGCCAGCAGCAAACGGGGACAGGGTTCCACCGGGGAGCTGTTTTTT. This gives the protein CASSKRGQGSTGELFF.

This chain uses TRBV28 with TRBJ1-2; unclear D gene. Germline loops: CDR1 MDHEN, CDR2 SYDVKM. There are 14 residues in the CDR3. The germline V and J ends were trimmed by 7 bases and 3 bases, with 15 bases remaining between them. This CDR3 reads CASTPGGEYYGYTF. The CDR3 region has the DNA TGTGCCAGCACCCCCGGCGGGGAGTACTATGGCTACACCTTC.

The V and J genes are TRBV10-1 and TRBJ2-1, with TRBD2 matching 8 bases. The CDR3 runs 15 residues. The V segment lost 4 bases and the J segment 2 bases; nucleotides outside the gene matches: 4. In germline, CDR1 is WNHNN, CDR2 SYGVQD (reference sequence). CDR3 in DNA: TGCGCCAGCAGTGGGAGCGGGAGCACCTACAATGAGCAGTTCTTC. It specifies CASSGSGSTYNEQFF.

This chain links TRBV10-2 with TRBJ1-1; no firm D call. Germline V CDR1 and CDR2: WSHSY, SAAADI. This CDR3 is 15 amino acids long. Deletions cut 4 bases from V and 3 bases from J, with 15 bases between. The CDR3 protein is CASSGSGLGDTEAFF. Written as DNA, the CDR3 is TGCGCCAGCAGTGGATCTGGTTTGGGCGACACTGAAGCTTTCTTT.